The clone carrying this T cell receptor beta chain was observed many times. MiXCR, run by TCRdb on the 5' RACE reads, gives a single entry per CDR3 protein. Counted here are 50,000 to 70,000 distinct CDR3 sequences, more than 9.5% occurring once; the ten biggest clones make up over 8.5%. The data are from a study of neurological immune-mediated disorders. This CDR3 comprises 18 residues. Germline CDR1 is MDHEN and CDR2 is SYDVKM. The J segment lost 2 bases and the V segment lost 2 bases, leaving 9 bases of the junction unmatched. Sequencing was performed on PBMCs. The J gene is TRBJ2-5, the V gene TRBV28, with TRBD2 matching 12 bases. This receptor was taken from a woman aged 60-70 years with HTLV-1-associated myelopathy (HAM/TSP). The CDR3 DNA reads as TGTGCCAGCAGTTTAGACCCTTGGACTAGCGGGAAGCAAGAGACCCAGTACTTC. Its protein is CASSLDPWTSGKQETQYF.